What follows is one T cell receptor (beta chain) and its context. The data were obtained in a study of shared T cell receptors in the human thymus. TCRdb keeps only in-frame clones here, not all; method: immunoSEQ multiplex PCR. The table includes approximately 730,000 clones, approximately 85% detected once. Trimming stripped 0 bases from V and 0 bases from J, with 15 bases between. The CDR3 loop spans 19 amino acids. Germline CDR1 reads LGHNA; CDR2 reads YSLEER. This sample was shared with a second study, whose subject was human thymus T cells. That source adds: Related studies found that unrelated individuals share highly overlapping thymic repertoires.

The chain combines TRBV4-3 with TRBJ1-6, with D uncertain. The sequenced sample consisted of thymocytes. This receptor was identified in a girl less than two years old with a congenital heart defect. The CDR3 sequence: CASSQDRKGGSSYNSPLHF. The CDR3 bases are TGCGCCAGCAGCCAAGATCGGAAGGGAGGGAGCTCCTATAATTCACCCCTCCACTTT.